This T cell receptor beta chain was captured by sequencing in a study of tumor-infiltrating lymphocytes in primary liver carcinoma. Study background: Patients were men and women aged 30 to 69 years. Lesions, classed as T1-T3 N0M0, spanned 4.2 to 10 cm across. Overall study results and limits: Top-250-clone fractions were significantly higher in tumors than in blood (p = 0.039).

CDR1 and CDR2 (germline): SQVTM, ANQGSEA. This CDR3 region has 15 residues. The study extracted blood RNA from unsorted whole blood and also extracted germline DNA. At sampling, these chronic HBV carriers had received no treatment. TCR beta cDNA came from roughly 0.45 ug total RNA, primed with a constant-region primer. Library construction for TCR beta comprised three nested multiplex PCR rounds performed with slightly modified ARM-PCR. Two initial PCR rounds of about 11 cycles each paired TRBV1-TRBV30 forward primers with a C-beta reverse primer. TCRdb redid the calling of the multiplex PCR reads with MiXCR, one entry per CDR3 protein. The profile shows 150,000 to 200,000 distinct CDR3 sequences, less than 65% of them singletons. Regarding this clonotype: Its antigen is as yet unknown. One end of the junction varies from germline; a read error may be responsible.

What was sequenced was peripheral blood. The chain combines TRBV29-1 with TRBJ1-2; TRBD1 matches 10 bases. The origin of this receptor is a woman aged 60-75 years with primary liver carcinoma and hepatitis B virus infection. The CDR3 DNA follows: TGCAGCGTTGACTTGGGGACAGGGGATGTCTATGGCTACACTTTC. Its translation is CSVDLGTGDVYGYTF.